Sequencing of this TCR beta chain was carried out in a study of cytomegalovirus exposure and HLA in healthy donors. For the study at large: Researchers previously reported finding fewer than 140 million unique TCR beta sequences from about 170 million T cells.

The primer mix had 60 Vbeta and 13 Jbeta primers. In the original processing: Per a later analysis, the number of unique TCR beta chains was some 80 million, of which 10 million to 11 million were shared. Produced via immunoSEQ multiplex PCR; TCRdb's table is partial and in-frame only. V and J calls and clone size are as listed in that table; D and trimming were resolved from the DNA. The sample lists roughly 170,000 clones; 75% to 85% were seen once. As for this clone: What it binds is unknown.

Overall study findings and caveats: Rarity characterized most TCR sequences, yet some public TCRs appeared in many donors. Cytomegalovirus status was reportedly diagnosed by the classifier with high specificity and sensitivity.

The sample was PBMCs. The sequence was obtained from a woman aged 45-59 years in good health and CMV-seropositive.

For the CDR3, the DNA is TGTGCCAGCTCACCCCTTACAGGGGGACTCTCTGGAAACACCATATATTTT. Encoded protein: CASSPLTGGLSGNTIYF. The chain employs TRBV18 and TRBJ1-3; 8 nucleotides line up with TRBD1. The junction had 7 bases not matched to a gene; V was cut back by 3 bases and J by 0 bases. Germline V lookup: CDR1 KGHSH, CDR2 LQKENI. This CDR3 has 17 amino acids.